This TCR beta chain was recovered during a study of CD8+ T cells in alopecia areata. In the study overall: Severity scoring for treated patients was based on the percentage of affected scalp area.

The sample's treatment: oral pan-JAK inhibitor, 5-10 mg twice daily. V lost 5 bases and J lost 7, with 12 bases in between. The CDR3 consists of 13 residues. Germline CDR1 is SGHRS and CDR2 is YFSETQ. Following RNA extraction, reverse transcription yielded cDNA that acted as the sequencing template. Produced via immunoSEQ multiplex PCR; TCRdb's table is partial and in-frame only. The sample consists of about 190,000 clones, around three fifths of them appearing once. The rearrangement links TRBV5-1 to TRBJ2-2; D is ambiguous. The TCR sequence derives from a human donor with alopecia areata. The source material was CD4+ T cells sorted from blood, sampled at week 4, from a patient treated with tofacitinib. The CDR3 DNA reads as TGCGCCAGCAGGGATGTGCATGGCGGGGAGCTGTTTTTT. Encoded protein: CASRDVHGGELFF. The whole variable domain, remainder taken from reference TRBV5-1 and TRBJ2-2, is KAGVTQTPRYLIKTRGQQVTLSCSPISGHRSVSWYQQTPGQGLQFLFEYFSETQRNKGNFPGRFSGRQFSNSRSEMNVSTLELGDSALYLCASRDVHGGELFFGEGSRLTVL.